The T cell receptor (beta chain) under discussion was sequenced for a study of shared clonotypes between healthy human individuals. On sorted subsets, replicate PCRs used approximately 200 ng DNA, or about 30,000 T cell genomes. The data were produced by immunoSEQ multiplex PCR, yet TCRdb's version contains in-frame clones alone and is incomplete. Found here are millions of clones, around nine tenths of them singletons; the top ten hold over 0.12%. CDR1 is MNHNS and CDR2 is SASEGT in the germline V gene. This CDR3 is 13 amino acids long. The V end was cut by 8 bases, the J end by 5 bases, with 13 bases between.

The chain uses TRBV6-1 and TRBJ1-3, with D possibly being TRBD1 (5 bases). The receptor comes from a man younger than 35 in good health. The sample comprised naive CD4+ T cells sorted from blood. Subset defined: CD45RA+ positively selected. For the CDR3, the DNA is TGTGCCAGCCGGGGACTTGGGAGAAACACCATATATTTT. It codes for CASRGLGRNTIYF.